These 3 T cell receptor beta chains share one sample of origin, sequenced in a study of T-cell reconstitution after alpha-beta-depleted transplantation in children. Preparation of the TCRbeta library involved a method that used unique molecular identifiers. TCRdb called the PCR reads again in MiXCR, with one record for every CDR3 protein. The sample consists of just over 950,000 distinct CDR3 sequences, about 26% of them appearing once. The sequencing used PBMCs, mostly from graft donor cells, collected 360 days after TCRalphabeta/CD19-depleted stem cell transplant. The source of these receptors is a boy in the first two years of life who had a stem cell transplant for SCID, so the T cells may come from the graft donor.

As to this clonotype: This could be a read error, since a much larger clone is one nucleotide away. This chain connects TRBV12-3 or TRBV12-4 to TRBJ2-5, with 7 positions matching TRBD2. The length of the CDR3 is 13 residues. With 2 bases clipped from V and 4 bases from J, the junction kept 1 base outside the gene matches. The CDR3: CASSLREGETQYF. The CDR3, as DNA: TGTGCCAGCAGTTTAAGGGAGGGAGAGACCCAGTACTTC.

The J gene is TRBJ2-1, the V gene TRBV28, with 12 bases aligning to TRBD2. The J segment lost 0 bases and the V segment lost 6 bases, leaving 9 bases of the junction unmatched. CDR1 is MDHEN and CDR2 is SYDVKM in the germline V gene. The CDR3 extends over 18 amino acids. The CDR3 loop is CASSLTSGGHSSYNEQFF. The CDR3 nucleotides read TGTGCCAGCAGCCTCACTAGCGGGGGGCATAGCTCCTACAATGAGCAGTTCTTC.

This clonotype has more than one count but fewer than ten. CDR3 in DNA: TGTGCCAGCAGCCCGAACCGTGACAGGGGAAGCACAGATACGCAGTATTTT. It codes for CASSPNRDRGSTDTQYF. The rearrangement uses TRBV11-2 and TRBJ2-3; 8 bases are a match to TRBD1. Germline CDR1 is SGHAT and CDR2 is FQNNGV. V shed 5 bases, J shed 0 bases, and the junction held 10 bases outside the gene matches. CDR3 size: 17 residues. Full variable domain (rest looked up from reference TRBV11-2 and TRBJ2-3): EAGVAQSPRYKIIEKRQSVAFWCNPISGHATLYWYQQILGQGPKLLIQFQNNGVVDDSQLPKDRFSAERLKGVDSTLKIQPAKLEDSAVYLCASSPNRDRGSTDTQYFGPGTRLTVL.